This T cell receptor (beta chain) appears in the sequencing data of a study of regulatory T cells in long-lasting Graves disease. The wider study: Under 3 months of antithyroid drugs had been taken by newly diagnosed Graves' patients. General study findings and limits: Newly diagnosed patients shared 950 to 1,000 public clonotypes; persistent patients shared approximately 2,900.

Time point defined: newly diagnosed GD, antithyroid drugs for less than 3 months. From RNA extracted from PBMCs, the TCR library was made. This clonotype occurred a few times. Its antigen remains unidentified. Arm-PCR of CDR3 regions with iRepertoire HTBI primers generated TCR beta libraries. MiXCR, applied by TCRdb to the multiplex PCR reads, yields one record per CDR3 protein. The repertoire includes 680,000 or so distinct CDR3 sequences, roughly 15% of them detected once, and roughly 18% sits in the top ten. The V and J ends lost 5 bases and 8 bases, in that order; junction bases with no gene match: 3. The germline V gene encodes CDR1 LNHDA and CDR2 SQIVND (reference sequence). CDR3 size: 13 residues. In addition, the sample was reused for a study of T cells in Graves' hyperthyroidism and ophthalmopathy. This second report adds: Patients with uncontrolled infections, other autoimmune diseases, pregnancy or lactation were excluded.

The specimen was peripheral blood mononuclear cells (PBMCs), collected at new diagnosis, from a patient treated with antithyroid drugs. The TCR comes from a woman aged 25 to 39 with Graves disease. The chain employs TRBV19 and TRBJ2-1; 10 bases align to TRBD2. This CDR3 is CASSEREGYEQFF. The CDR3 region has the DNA TGTGCCAGTAGTGAGCGGGAGGGTTATGAGCAGTTCTTC.